This entry features one T cell receptor (beta chain) sequence. These data originate in a study of blood T cell repertoires in COVID-19. Study information: T cells, B-cell-depleted T cells, or PBMCs provided the cDNA or gDNA that served as material.

As handled by the study authors: Amplification of reference gene primers was used by the study to estimate nucleated cell counts. The protocol was immunoSEQ multiplex PCR, while the TCRdb copy is restricted to in-frame clones and leaves out a portion. The V and J calls and the clone size are those of that table, but D and trimming were determined from the DNA. Found here are under 100,000 clones, nearly 90% of them singletons; the top ten hold roughly 8.9%. Germline CDR1 MNHEY, CDR2 SVGEGT. The ends were cut back, 5 bases at V and 11 bases at J, with 28 bases in the middle. The CDR3 length is 18 residues.

Sequenced: peripheral blood. The V and J genes are TRBV6-2 or TRBV6-3 and TRBJ1-6; TRBD1 is a possible D gene (6 bases). The receptor's source is a man in his fifties or sixties with acute or convalescent COVID-19. CDR3 nucleotides: TGTGCCAGCAGTCCCCCGGGCGGGGGCACGAGGGGATTACCACCCCTCCACTTT. It specifies CASSPPGGGTRGLPPLHF.